This record concerns one TCR beta chain sequence. Its antigen is currently unknown. TCRdb analysed the 5' RACE reads with MiXCR anew, one entry per CDR3 protein. The top ten clones hold around 13% of a sample with 600,000 to 850,000 distinct CDR3 sequences, around a sixth of them seen once. This specimen comes from a study of identical twins. Findings of the study overall: Abundant beta clonotypes from cord blood had fewer insertions, unlike memory repertoires, which showed none.

V lost 0 bases and J lost 8, with 25 bases in between. CDR3 size: 18 residues. Germline CDR1 and CDR2: DFQATT and SNEGSKA (reference sequence). In addition, the sample was reused for a study of T cells expressing NK-cell markers. From that report: It was sorted CD3+CD56+NKG2C+, CD3+CD56+NKG2C- and CD3+CD56-NKG2C+ T cells that supplied the TCR beta repertoires. The sequencing cohort of eight donors included seven HCMV-seropositive individuals and one seronegative individual.

Input material: PBMCs. The TCR comes from a woman between 18 and 30 years old in good health. The chain couples TRBV20-1 to TRBJ1-4, with D possibly TRBD1 on 6 matching bases. This CDR3 is CSARDPRQGSGEGEKLFF. Written as DNA, the CDR3 is TGCAGTGCTAGAGACCCAAGGCAGGGTTCAGGGGAAGGAGAAAAACTGTTTTTT.